This TCR beta chain came from a study of shared clonotypes between healthy human individuals. The CDR3 sequence is 17 residues long. Per the germline V gene, CDR1 is GTSNPN and CDR2 is SVGIG (reference sequence). Trimming shortened V by 0 bases and J by 1 base, and 17 bases separated the two germline ends. TCRdb's copy holds only in-frame clones and misses some; the assay was immunoSEQ multiplex PCR. The sample has more than 2,000,000 clones; approximately 95% are singletons. This sequence originates from a man between 18 and 29 years old in good health. Some clones in this sample may be carry-over from other donors' samples. The rearrangement uses TRBV30 and TRBJ2-3; D not resolved. Input material: naive CD4+ T cells from PBMCs. Noted subset: CD45RA+ positively selected. CDR3 sequence reads: CAWSVLFRRRRTDTQYF. CDR3 in DNA: TGTGCCTGGAGTGTACTATTTCGGCGGAGACGCACAGATACGCAGTATTTT. Complete variable domain (other parts from reference TRBV30 and TRBJ2-3): SQTIHQWPATLVQPVGSPLSLECTVEGTSNPNLYWYRQAAGRGLQLLFYSVGIGQISSEVPQNLSASRPQDRQFILSSKKLLLSDSGFYLCAWSVLFRRRRTDTQYFGPGTRLTVL.